This TCR beta chain was profiled in a study of beta chain features in type 1 diabetes. Study context: The study examined about 100 million sorted cells across all samples.

CD4+ naive, central memory, regulatory and stem cell-like memory subsets were isolated by sorting on CD45RO/CCR7/CD25/CD127/CD95/CD27. The isolated RNA, all of it, was reverse transcribed, so expressed TCRB transcripts were what got sequenced. Repertoires were generated with immunoSEQ multiplex PCR, while TCRdb's copy carries only in-frame clones and drops some. The repertoire has some 660,000 clones, around 15% of them found once; the top ten carry 0.03% to 0.04%. This clone was found a few times. The antigen is undetermined. One junction end does not reproduce the germline sequence, and a read error may be involved. Whole-study results and caveats: PCR may have favored shorter templates equally in patients and controls. Among patients with Type 1 diabetes, TCRB CDR3s were moderately but significantly shorter in every one of the four CD4+ subsets. Lower insertion and higher deletion counts appeared at VDJ junctions in type 1 diabetes patients.

In germline, CDR1 is SSHAT, CDR2 FNYEAQ (reference sequence). The CDR3 is made up of 13 amino acids. The receptor comes from a man aged 18 to 30 with type 1 diabetes. The chain joins TRBV7-7 to TRBJ1-1; D is undetermined. The sample comprised naive CD4+ T cells from blood. The CDR3 protein is CASSRNGETEAFF. CDR3 in DNA: TGTGCTAGCAGCCGAAACGGGGAGACTGAAGCTTTCTTT.